The TCR beta chain described here comes from a study of cytomegalovirus exposure and HLA in healthy donors. About this clone: Its antigen is not known.

Whole-study findings and limits: Altogether, 150 or so TCR beta chains were recorded as cytomegalovirus-associated. For most TCR sequences rarity was the rule, although some public TCRs occurred in many donors. Accounts indicate the classifier identified cytomegalovirus status with strong specificity and sensitivity.

Germline values: CDR1 SGDLS, CDR2 YYNGEE. With 3 bases removed from V and 8 bases from J, the gap between germline ends came to 14 bases. This CDR3 is built from 13 residues. The study drew the donors from its 120-subject validation cohort, separate from the roughly 700-subject first cohort. Only in-frame clones appear in the TCRdb table, and some are missing; sequencing was by immunoSEQ multiplex PCR. The repertoire holds about 360,000 clones, roughly 85% seen once, with approximately 0.86% in the top ten. The genes are TRBV9 and TRBJ1-1; D might be TRBD1 (5 bases). The source is a woman under 30 in good health and CMV-seronegative. The sequencing input was PBMCs. CDR3 protein: CASSATANGEAFF. The CDR3 DNA reads as TGTGCCAGCAGCGCGACAGCCAACGGAGAAGCTTTCTTT.